The 14 T cell receptor beta chains given below trace back to one sample, sequenced in a study of blood T cell repertoires in COVID-19. The protocol was immunoSEQ multiplex PCR, while the TCRdb copy is restricted to in-frame clones and leaves out a portion. Here the sample spans more than 85,000 clones, approximately 88% being singletons. Input material: peripheral blood. Receptors originate from a woman aged 55 to 70 with acute or convalescent COVID-19.

This clone showed up just once. The V call is TRBV3-1 (or the pseudogene TRBV3-2), the J call TRBJ2-3, with D possibly being TRBD2 (5 bases). The CDR3 totals 17 residues. Germline V gene sequence: CDR1 LGHDT, CDR2 YNNKEL (reference sequence). Trimming pared 0 bases from V and 0 bases from J, leaving 13 bases between. The CDR3: CASSQDPVGVSTDTQYF. The CDR3, as DNA: TGTGCCAGCAGCCAAGATCCGGTCGGGGTTAGCACAGATACGCAGTATTTT.

This rearrangement joins TRBV27 to TRBJ1-5, with D maybe TRBD1 (6 bases). There are 15 residues in the CDR3. V gave up 6 bases and J gave up 6 bases, with 18 bases separating them. The germline CDR1 and CDR2 sequences are MNHEY and SMNVEV (reference sequence). The CDR3 spells CASRNQGGFGQPQHF. For the CDR3, the DNA is TGTGCCAGCAGAAATCAAGGGGGATTCGGTCAGCCCCAGCATTTT.

The CDR3 sequence: CASSALGGYTEAFF. CDR3 DNA: TGTGCCAGCAGTGCCTTGGGGGGGTACACTGAAGCTTTCTTT. The V call is TRBV6-2 or TRBV6-3, the J call TRBJ1-1; D may be TRBD1 (5 bases). The CDR3 is 14 amino acids. Looked up from germline, CDR1 is MNHEY and CDR2 is SVGEGT. The ends were cut back, 5 bases at V and 3 bases at J, with 13 bases in the middle.

CDR3 coding DNA: TGTGCCAGCAGTTTAGATTTCGGGCGGGGGGGCCCGGAGACCCAGTACTTC. Protein: CASSLDFGRGGPETQYF. This sequence joins TRBV27 and TRBJ2-5; 9 positions match TRBD2. This CDR3 contains 17 residues. In germline, CDR1 is MNHEY, CDR2 SMNVEV (reference sequence). The V and J ends lost 2 bases and 5 bases, in that order; junction bases with no gene match: 12.

The V call is TRBV19, the J call TRBJ1-5; D uncertain. Germline values: CDR1 LNHDA, CDR2 SQIVND (reference sequence). The length of the CDR3 is 14 residues. Trimming took off 7 bases at V and 7 bases at J, with 17 bases between the two ends. The CDR3 bases are TGTGCCAGTACCAATAGGACTTTTGAGCAGCCCCAGCATTTT. Encoded protein: CASTNRTFEQPQHF. The whole variable domain, filled in from reference TRBV19 and TRBJ1-5, reads DGGITQSPKYLFRKEGQNVTLSCEQNLNHDAMYWYRQDPGQGLRLIYYSQIVNDFQKGDIAEGYSVSREKKESFPLTVTSAQKNPTAFYLCASTNRTFEQPQHFGDGTRLSIL.

The rearrangement uses TRBV7-2 and TRBJ1-4; TRBD1 agrees at 12 bases. V lost 5 bases, J lost 5 bases, and 9 bases stayed unmatched. Germline V gene data show CDR1 as SGHTA and CDR2 as FQGNSA. The CDR3 is 17 residues long. The CDR3 sequence: CASSPSRDRGRNEKLFF. The CDR3 nucleotides are TGTGCCAGCAGCCCGTCCCGGGACAGGGGGCGGAATGAAAAACTGTTTTTT.

This rearrangement joins TRBV14 to TRBJ1-4; 10 nucleotides align to TRBD1. This CDR3 has 16 amino acids. Germline values: CDR1 SGHDN, CDR2 FVKESK. V lost 4 bases, J lost 7 bases, and 9 bases stayed unmatched. Written as DNA, the CDR3 is TGTGCCAGCAGCCGAGACAGGGGGCGCATCAGTGAAAAACTGTTTTTT. It is translated as CASSRDRGRISEKLFF.

The rearrangement joins TRBV6-1 to TRBJ1-2; D call uncertain. Germline-derived CDR1 and CDR2 are MNHNS and SASEGT. V was clipped by 3 bases and J by 6 bases, with 11 bases between them. This CDR3 is built from 13 residues. In DNA, the CDR3 is TGTGCCAGCAGTGACGCGGGGAGCGATGGCTACACCTTC. Protein sequence: CASSDAGSDGYTF.

CDR3 amino acids: CASSQTTAPSNQPQHF. The CDR3 DNA follows: TGTGCCAGCTCACAAACGACAGCCCCCAGCAATCAGCCCCAGCATTTT. This sequence joins TRBV18 and TRBJ1-5, with a weak D call TRBD1 (5 bases). The germline V and J ends were trimmed by 4 bases and 1 base, with 14 bases remaining between them. Germline CDR1 is KGHSH and CDR2 is LQKENI. The CDR3 totals 16 residues.

The chain uses TRBV7-2 and TRBJ2-1; 12 bases agree with TRBD2. This CDR3 comprises 15 residues. CDR1 is SGHTA, CDR2 FQGNSA, per germline. V dropped 4 bases and J dropped 6; count of bases not matched to a gene: 4. The CDR3 nucleotides read TGTGCCAGCAGCTCTCCGGGACTAGCGGGCAATGAGCAGTTCTTC. It yields the protein CASSSPGLAGNEQFF.

V usage is TRBV5-5 and J usage is TRBJ1-2; 9 bases agree with TRBD1. Looked up from germline, CDR1 is SGHKS and CDR2 is YYEKEE (reference sequence). Losses at the gene ends were 3 bases for V and 8 bases for J; bases not matched to a gene: 11. The CDR3 sequence is 15 residues long. The chain's CDR3 is CASSSGTGRRLGYTF. The DNA of the CDR3 is TGTGCCAGCAGCTCGGGGACAGGGCGCCGTTTAGGCTACACCTTC. The whole variable domain, remainder taken from reference TRBV5-5 and TRBJ1-2, is DAGVTQSPTHLIKTRGQQVTLRCSPISGHKSVSWYQQVLGQGPQFIFQYYEKEERGRGNFPDRFSARQFPNYSSELNVNALLLGDSALYLCASSSGTGRRLGYTFGSGTRLTVV.

The chain carries TRBV5-1 and TRBJ2-1; the match to TRBD2 covers 12 bases. The CDR3 length is 17 residues. Germline CDR1 reads SGHRS; CDR2 reads YFSETQ. The V segment lost 4 bases and the J segment 7 bases; nucleotides outside the gene matches: 12. In nucleotides, the CDR3 is TGCGCCAGCAGCCCCAAGGCTAGCGGGGGGGCCCTTAATGAGCAGTTCTTC. Protein: CASSPKASGGALNEQFF.

This sequence joins TRBV10-3 and TRBJ1-6, with 8 bases lining up with TRBD1. This CDR3 spans 16 amino acids. Germline CDR1 and CDR2: ENHRY and SYGVKD. With 5 bases clipped from V and 9 bases from J, the junction kept 12 bases outside the gene matches. CDR3 in DNA: TGTGCCATCAGTCGAAAGACAGGGGAAGATGGTTCACCCCTCCACTTT. This sequence encodes CAISRKTGEDGSPLHF.

The rearrangement links TRBV27 to TRBJ2-6, with TRBD1 matching over 8 bases. The CDR3 is 15 residues long. Per the germline V gene, CDR1 is MNHEY and CDR2 is SMNVEV (reference sequence). Trimming removed 5 bases from V and 3 bases from J; junction bases left unmatched: 3. The CDR3 spells CASSTGGFGANVLTF. CDR3 nucleotides: TGTGCCAGCAGTACAGGGGGTTTTGGGGCCAACGTCCTGACTTTC.